These 26 T cell receptor beta chains share one sample of origin, sequenced in a study of neurological immune-mediated disorders. This sample's time point: longitudinal time-point 3. TCRdb fed the 5' RACE reads into MiXCR, producing one record per CDR3 protein. Counted here are around 100,000 distinct CDR3 sequences, less than 14% occurring once; the ten biggest clones make up approximately 3.4%. Sequencing input: PBMCs. These receptors were collected from a female donor with HTLV-1-associated myelopathy (HAM/TSP).

This clonotype was detected ten times or more. The rearrangement joins TRBV15 to TRBJ2-7; TRBD1 or TRBD2 may be the D gene (5 bases each). Trimming pared 3 bases from V and 3 bases from J, leaving 15 bases between. The CDR3 contains 15 residues. Germline V gene lookup returns CDR1 LNHNV and CDR2 YYDKDF (reference sequence). CDR3 sequence (DNA): TGTGCCACCAGCAGGGACCGGGACCCCAACTACGAGCAGTACTTC. The encoded protein is CATSRDRDPNYEQYF.

This clonotype showed up many times. The chain joins TRBV6-1 to TRBJ1-2, with 9 nucleotides matching TRBD1. The CDR3 consists of 15 residues. Germline V lookup: CDR1 MNHNS, CDR2 SASEGT. Germline trimming cut 8 bases from V and 6 bases from J; bases unmatched to any gene: 13. The DNA for the CDR3 is TGTGCCAGCCACCAACAGGGGGCAGGATATCATGGCTACACCTTC. Encoded protein: CASHQQGAGYHGYTF.

This clonotype was counted ten times or more. The chain employs TRBV10-3 and TRBJ2-2, with D hard to call. Trimming removed 3 bases at V and 0 bases at J, with 11 bases between. Germline loops: CDR1 ENHRY, CDR2 SYGVKD. The CDR3 is 16 amino acids. The CDR3 region is CAISDPSVANTGELFF. Written as DNA, the CDR3 is TGTGCCATCAGTGATCCCAGCGTCGCGAACACCGGGGAGCTGTTTTTT.

This clonotype has just a few counts. The chain joins TRBV19 to TRBJ2-2; D is possibly TRBD1 or TRBD2 (6 bases each). The CDR3 runs to 14 residues. The germline gives CDR1 LNHDA, CDR2 SQIVND (reference sequence). V lost 11 bases to trimming and J lost 5 bases, with 18 bases between them. The CDR3 region is CASSRGEWTGELFF. The CDR3 nucleotides are TGTGCCTCATCTAGGGGGGAATGGACCGGGGAGCTGTTTTTT. Complete variable domain (other parts from reference TRBV19 and TRBJ2-2): DGGITQSPKYLFRKEGQNVTLSCEQNLNHDAMYWYRQDPGQGLRLIYYSQIVNDFQKGDIAEGYSVSREKKESFPLTVTSAQKNPTAFYLCASSRGEWTGELFFGEGSRLTVL.

To note about this clonotype: Being one base from a much bigger clone, this may be a read error. J is TRBJ2-7 and V is TRBV20-1, with D perhaps matching TRBD1 (5 bases). This CDR3 region has 13 residues. Germline V gene data show CDR1 as DFQATT and CDR2 as SNEGSKA (reference sequence). Here the CDR3 DNA reads TGCAGTGCTAGAGGTCAGGGCGGCCACGATCAGTACTTC. It translates to CSARGQGGHDQYF.

This clonotype was counted only a few times. V gene TRBV5-5 combines with J gene TRBJ2-4; D is perhaps TRBD1 or TRBD2 (5 bases each). Trimming took 2 bases from V and 2 from J, leaving 14 bases between them. Per the germline V gene, CDR1 is SGHKS and CDR2 is YYEKEE (reference sequence). The CDR3 covers 16 residues. CDR3 residues: CASSFAGTRTKNIQYF. DNA for the CDR3: TGTGCCAGCAGCTTTGCAGGGACGAGGACCAAAAACATTCAGTACTTC.

This clonotype turned up a few times. This could be a read error, since a much larger clone is one nucleotide away. This rearrangement joins TRBV12-3 or TRBV12-4 to TRBJ2-7; perhaps TRBD1 as D (6 bases). Trimming took 6 bases from V and 3 from J, leaving 18 bases between them. CDR3 length: 15 amino acids. Written as DNA, the CDR3 is TGTGCCAGCAGACCTGAGACAGGAAAATACTACGAGCAGTACTTC. As protein: CASRPETGKYYEQYF.

This clonotype was seen many times. The V gene is TRBV5-1, the J gene TRBJ1-2; 9 bases align to TRBD1. Germline-derived CDR1 and CDR2 are SGHRS and YFSETQ. This CDR3 is built from 16 residues. J lost 8 bases, V lost 0 bases, and 11 bases had no gene match. CDR3 loop: CASSLDGPGQGRGYTF. Written as DNA, the CDR3 is TGCGCCAGCAGCTTGGATGGTCCGGGACAGGGTCGCGGCTACACCTTC.

At least ten counts were recorded for this clonotype. The chain recombines TRBV5-6 with TRBJ2-4; D remains ambiguous. The CDR3 is 15 amino acids. Germline V gives CDR1 SGHDT, CDR2 YYEEEE. Trimming left V 1 base short and J 6 bases short, with 14 bases between. This CDR3 is CASSLSPGRANIQYF. CDR3 DNA: TGTGCCAGCAGCTTGTCGCCTGGGCGTGCAAACATTCAGTACTTC.

This clonotype was detected ten times or more. Written as DNA, the CDR3 is TGTGCCAGCTCACCAGTAGGACAGGGGGCTGGCGAGCAGTACTTC. Its protein is CASSPVGQGAGEQYF. The rearrangement joins TRBV18 to TRBJ2-7; 11 bases are shared with TRBD1. The V and J ends lost 2 bases and 6 bases, in that order; junction bases with no gene match: 6. Germline V gene sequence: CDR1 KGHSH, CDR2 LQKENI. CDR3 size: 15 residues.

This clonotype was observed many times. The genes are TRBV5-1 and TRBJ2-2; D gene uncertain. V was clipped by 0 bases and J by 1 base, with 7 bases between them. The CDR3 is 15 amino acids. From germline, CDR1 is SGHRS and CDR2 YFSETQ. The CDR3 DNA is TGCGCCAGCAGCTTGGCAACGGTGAACACCGGGGAGCTGTTTTTT. This gives the protein CASSLATVNTGELFF. Supplemented by reference TRBV5-1 and TRBJ2-2, the full variable domain reads KAGVTQTPRYLIKTRGQQVTLSCSPISGHRSVSWYQQTPGQGLQFLFEYFSETQRNKGNFPGRFSGRQFSNSRSEMNVSTLELGDSALYLCASSLATVNTGELFFGEGSRLTVL.

Turning to this clonotype: This may arise from a read error, as a much more abundant clone is one base away. The V and J genes are TRBV5-1 and TRBJ2-3, with 7 bases fitting TRBD2. The ends lost 4 bases at V and 3 bases at J; junction bases unmatched: 11. This CDR3 spans 16 amino acids. CDR1 is SGHRS and CDR2 is YFSETQ in the germline V gene. CDR3 residues: CASSPLGSGRTDTQYF. The CDR3 DNA sequence: TGCGCCAGCAGCCCCCTGGGGTCCGGGAGGACAGATACGCAGTATTTT.

This clonotype was counted ten times or more. The rearrangement uses TRBV28 and TRBJ2-7; 9 bases line up with TRBD1. The CDR3 extends over 14 amino acids. V shed 5 bases, J shed 4 bases, and the junction held 6 bases outside the gene matches. Germline CDR1 MDHEN, CDR2 SYDVKM. CDR3 DNA: TGTGCCAGCAGTACCACCGGGACAGGGTACGAGCAGTACTTC. Amino acid sequence: CASSTTGTGYEQYF.

The chain carries TRBV6-6 and TRBJ2-1; D uncertain. The CDR3 sequence is 15 residues long. The V gene's germline CDR1 is MNHNY and CDR2 SVGAGI (reference sequence). Trimming took 8 bases from V and 0 from J, leaving 14 bases between them. CDR3: CASPPSPFSYNEQFF. The DNA for the CDR3 is TGTGCCAGCCCCCCTAGTCCTTTCTCCTACAATGAGCAGTTCTTC.

The gene calls are TRBV5-1 and TRBJ2-7; TRBD1 agrees at 7 bases. The J call may be in error: the DNA end matches TRBJ2-1 better. The CDR3 covers 13 residues. Germline V CDR1 and CDR2: SGHRS, YFSETQ. The CDR3 is CASRDSIFYEQFF. CDR3 coding DNA: TGCGCCAGCCGGGACAGTATATTTTACGAGCAGTTCTTC.

The chain recombines TRBV7-9 with TRBJ2-3; 8 bases match TRBD1. Losses at the gene ends were 1 base for V and 6 bases for J; bases not matched to a gene: 6. From germline, CDR1 is SEHNR and CDR2 FQNEAQ (reference sequence). This CDR3 region has 15 residues. The CDR3 DNA reads as TGTGCCAGCAGCTTAGGCAGGGGGCGCGATGATACGCAGTATTTT. Protein product: CASSLGRGRDDTQYF.

This clonotype was picked up many times. The V and J genes are TRBV28 and TRBJ2-3; D is unresolved. Germline loops: CDR1 MDHEN, CDR2 SYDVKM. The CDR3 length is 14 residues. Trimming stripped 5 bases from V and 4 bases from J, with 13 bases between. The CDR3 coding sequence is TGTGCCAGCAGTACCCCGGGTTGGTCAGATACGCAGTATTTT. It encodes CASSTPGWSDTQYF. The full variable domain, completed using reference TRBV28 and TRBJ2-3, is DVKVTQSSRYLVKRTGEKVFLECVQDMDHENMFWYRQDPGLGLRLIYFSYDVKMKEKGDIPEGYSVSREKKERFSLILESASTNQTSMYLCASSTPGWSDTQYFGPGTRLTVL.

The CDR3, as DNA: TGTGCCAGTAGTATAGGGCGCGGGGACTACGAGCAGTACTTC. Protein: CASSIGRGDYEQYF. The V and J genes are TRBV19 and TRBJ2-7, with TRBD2 as a possible D gene (6 bases). This CDR3 is built from 14 residues. Germline V lookup: CDR1 LNHDA, CDR2 SQIVND (reference sequence). V lost 1 base and J lost 3, with 10 bases in between. Supplemented by reference TRBV19 and TRBJ2-7, the full variable domain reads DGGITQSPKYLFRKEGQNVTLSCEQNLNHDAMYWYRQDPGQGLRLIYYSQIVNDFQKGDIAEGYSVSREKKESFPLTVTSAQKNPTAFYLCASSIGRGDYEQYFGPGTRLTVT.

This clonotype came up many times. CDR3 loop: CASFIAWGVQETQYF. CDR3 bases: TGTGCCAGCTTCATCGCCTGGGGGGTCCAAGAGACCCAGTACTTC. The chain is built from TRBV25-1 and TRBJ2-5; D possibly corresponds to TRBD2 (6 bases). The V gene lost 8 bases and the J gene lost 1 base, with 17 bases spanning the gap. Germline loops: CDR1 MGHDK, CDR2 SYGVNS. The CDR3 sequence is 15 residues long. The full variable domain, rest sourced from reference TRBV25-1 and TRBJ2-5, is EADIYQTPRYLVIGTGKKITLECSQTMGHDKMYWYQQDPGMELHLIHYSYGVNSTEKGDLSSESTVSRIRTEHFPLTLESARPSHTSQYLCASFIAWGVQETQYFGPGTRLLVL.

This clonotype was seen ten or more times. This chain uses TRBV6-5 with TRBJ2-3; D is possibly TRBD1 or TRBD2 (6 bases each). Trimming took 5 bases from V and 5 from J, leaving 11 bases between them. The CDR3 runs to 13 residues. Per germline, CDR1 MNHEY and CDR2 SVGAGI. CDR3 sequence reads: CASSPRGLDTQYF. CDR3 DNA: TGTGCCAGCAGTCCCCGGGGGCTAGATACGCAGTATTTT.

This chain links TRBV6-6 with TRBJ2-3; 8 bases are a match to TRBD2. The ends lost 5 bases at V and 5 bases at J; junction bases unmatched: 9. This CDR3 has 15 amino acids. CDR1 and CDR2 from the germline V gene are MNHNY and SVGAGI (reference sequence). The CDR3 DNA sequence: TGTGCCAGCAGTAATCTCGGGGGGGCCTTAGATACGCAGTATTTT. Protein product: CASSNLGGALDTQYF.

This clonotype was found a few times. One junction end disagrees with the germline gene, perhaps due to a read error. The chain employs TRBV5-1 and TRBJ2-3; no firm D call. The CDR3 runs to 13 residues. The germline gives CDR1 SGHRS, CDR2 YFSETQ. The CDR3 bases are TGCGCCATCAGCTTGGCCGGCCCCGAGGCGCAGTATTTT. Translating it yields CAISLAGPEAQYF.

This clonotype was seen repeatedly, ten times or more. The rearrangement joins TRBV5-1 to TRBJ1-6, with D hard to call. The length of the CDR3 is 23 residues. Trimming stripped 4 bases from V and 0 bases from J, with 32 bases between. In germline, CDR1 is SGHRS, CDR2 YFSETQ. The CDR3 loop reads CASSHRDVPALTRGTSYNSPLHF. The CDR3 nucleotides are TGCGCCAGCAGCCACCGGGATGTACCAGCCCTTACGCGGGGAACCTCCTATAATTCACCCCTCCACTTT.

This clonotype was detected ten times or more. The genes are TRBV7-2 and TRBJ2-5; D is perhaps TRBD2 (5 bases). Between the trimmed V and J ends, which lost 5 bases and 0 bases, there was a span of 10 bases. The CDR3 is 14 amino acids. CDR1 is SGHTA and CDR2 is FQGNSA in the germline V gene. DNA for the CDR3: TGTGCCAGCAGCCGAGGACTTTACCAAGAGACCCAGTACTTC. Its protein product is CASSRGLYQETQYF.

This clonotype was seen at least ten times. The chain couples TRBV27 to TRBJ2-3; a possible D gene is TRBD2 (5 bases). The germline V gene has CDR1 MNHEY and CDR2 SMNVEV (reference sequence). The CDR3 has 16 residues. V gave up 5 bases and J gave up 4 bases, with 19 bases separating them. CDR3 residues: CASSPSTRWLADTQYF. The CDR3 DNA sequence: TGTGCCAGCAGTCCCTCCACTAGATGGCTCGCAGATACGCAGTATTTT.

Ten or more counts support this clonotype. The chain employs TRBV5-1 and TRBJ2-7, with TRBD1 matching 9 bases. J gave up 5 bases and V 3 bases, and 6 bases lay outside the gene matches. CDR3 size: 14 residues. Germline V gene lookup returns CDR1 SGHRS and CDR2 YFSETQ. DNA for the CDR3: TGCGCCAGCAGCTCGGGACAGGGAACCCACGAGCAGTACTTC. It yields the protein CASSSGQGTHEQYF.